This T cell receptor beta chain was retrieved from a study of T cells in Graves' hyperthyroidism and ophthalmopathy. This sample holds PBMCs from about 10 ml fresh peripheral blood. V dropped 2 bases and J dropped 5 bases, with 15 bases sitting between them. Germline V gene data show CDR1 as MNHNS and CDR2 as SASEGT. This CDR3 comprises 15 residues. The TCR beta CDR3 regions underwent amplification using RNA transcripts as the source. First-round RT-PCR with HTBI primers amplified the TCR CDR3 region. One entry per CDR3 protein results from TCRdb running MiXCR on the multiplex PCR reads. The table has 250,000 or so distinct CDR3 sequences, around 15% seen once; the top ten hold over 25%. This clonotype was recorded many times. The antigen is not known. Study-wide points: Among clonotypes expanded in thyroid above 0.001, most were also found in blood.

The V gene is TRBV6-1, the J gene TRBJ2-5; the D call may be TRBD1 or TRBD2 (5 bases each). The clonotype originates from a woman aged 50 to 60 with Graves' hyperthyroidism that later progressed to Graves' ophthalmopathy. Sequenced: blood. CDR3 loop: CASSESVGTSETQYF. CDR3 nucleotide sequence: TGTGCCAGCAGTGAATCCGTGGGGACGTCGGAGACCCAGTACTTC.